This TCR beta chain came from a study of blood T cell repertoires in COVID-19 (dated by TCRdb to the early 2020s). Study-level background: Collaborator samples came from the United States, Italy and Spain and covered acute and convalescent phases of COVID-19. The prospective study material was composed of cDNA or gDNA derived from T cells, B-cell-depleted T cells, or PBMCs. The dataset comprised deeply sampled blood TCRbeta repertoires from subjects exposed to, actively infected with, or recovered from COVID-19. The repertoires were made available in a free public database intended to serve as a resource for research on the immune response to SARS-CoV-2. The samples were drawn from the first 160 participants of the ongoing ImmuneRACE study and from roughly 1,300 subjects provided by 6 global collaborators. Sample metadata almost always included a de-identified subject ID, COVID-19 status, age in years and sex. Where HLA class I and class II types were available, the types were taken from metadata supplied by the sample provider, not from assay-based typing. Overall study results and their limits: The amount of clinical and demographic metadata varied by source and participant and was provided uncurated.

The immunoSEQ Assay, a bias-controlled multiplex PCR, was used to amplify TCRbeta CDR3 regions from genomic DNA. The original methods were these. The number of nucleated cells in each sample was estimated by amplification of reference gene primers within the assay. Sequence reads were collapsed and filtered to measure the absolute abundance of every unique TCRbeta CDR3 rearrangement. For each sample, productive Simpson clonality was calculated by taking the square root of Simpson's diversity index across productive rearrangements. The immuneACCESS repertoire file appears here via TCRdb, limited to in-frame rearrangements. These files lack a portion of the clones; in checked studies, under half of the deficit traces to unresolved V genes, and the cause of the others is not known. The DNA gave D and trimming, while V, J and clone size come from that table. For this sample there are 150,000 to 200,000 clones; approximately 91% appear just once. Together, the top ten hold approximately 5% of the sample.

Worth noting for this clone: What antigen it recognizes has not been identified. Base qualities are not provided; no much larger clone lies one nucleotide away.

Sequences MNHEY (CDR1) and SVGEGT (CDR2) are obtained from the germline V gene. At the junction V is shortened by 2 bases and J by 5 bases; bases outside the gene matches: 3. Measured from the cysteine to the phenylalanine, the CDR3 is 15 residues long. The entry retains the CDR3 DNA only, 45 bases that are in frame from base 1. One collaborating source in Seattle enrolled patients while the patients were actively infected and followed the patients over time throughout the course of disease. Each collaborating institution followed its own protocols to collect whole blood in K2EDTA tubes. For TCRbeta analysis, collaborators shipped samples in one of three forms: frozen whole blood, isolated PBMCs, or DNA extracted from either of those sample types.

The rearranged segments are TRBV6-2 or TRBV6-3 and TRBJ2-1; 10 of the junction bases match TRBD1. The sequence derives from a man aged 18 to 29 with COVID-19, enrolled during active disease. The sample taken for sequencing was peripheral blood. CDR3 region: CASSYGTGDDNEQFF. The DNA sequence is TGTGCCAGCAGTTACGGGACAGGGGACGACAATGAGCAGTTCTTC.